Reported below is one T cell receptor beta chain. The antigen remains unidentified. If no ophthalmopathy appeared within 18 months of follow-up, hyperthyroidism was termed stable. Ages of hyperthyroidism patients ran from 18 to 65, and their diagnoses were new, under 2 months' duration. No donor had other autoimmune disease, uncontrolled infection, pregnancy or lactation. Trimming removed 2 bases from V and 0 bases from J; junction bases left unmatched: 8. This CDR3 region has 17 residues. CDR1 is SGHAT and CDR2 is FQDESV in the germline V gene (reference sequence). This sample is part of a study of Graves' ophthalmopathy and Graves' hyperthyroidism. The study's findings and limits: Among expanded thyroid clonotypes above 0.001 frequency, most also occurred in blood.

RNA transcripts yielded amplified TCR beta CDR3 regions. In the first round, RT-PCR was carried out with HTBI primers, and a multiplex PCR formed the second round. TCRdb reanalysed the multiplex PCR reads using MiXCR and keeps one entry per CDR3 protein. The sample yields a few hundred thousand distinct CDR3 sequences, approximately 15% seen once. This TCR was sampled from a woman aged 18-29 years with stable Graves' hyperthyroidism. The chain carries TRBV11-1 and TRBJ2-7, with 9 bases matching TRBD1. The sequenced sample was peripheral blood. The chain's CDR3 is CASSLTDPGQGSYEQYF. The CDR3 DNA reads TGTGCCAGCAGCTTAACGGACCCGGGACAGGGCTCCTACGAGCAGTACTTC. The whole variable domain, filled in from reference TRBV11-1 and TRBJ2-7, reads EAEVAQSPRYKITEKSQAVAFWCDPISGHATLYWYRQILGQGPELLVQFQDESVVDDSQLPKDRFSAERLKGVDSTLKIQPAELGDSAMYLCASSLTDPGQGSYEQYFGPGTRLTVT.